This T cell receptor (beta chain) was recorded in a study of glioma-infiltrating T cells. CDR1 and CDR2 from the germline V gene are SEHNR and FQNEAQ (reference sequence). The CDR3 has 16 amino acids. The ends were cut back, 2 bases at V and 10 bases at J, with 21 bases in the middle. The iRepertoire nested amplicon-rescue multiplex PCR amplified TCR alpha and beta CDR3s from RNA. Tissue mRNA or PBMC total RNA, 100-400 ng, went into one-step reverse transcription and amplification. TCRdb ran MiXCR on the multiplex PCR reads and lists one entry per CDR3 protein. The sample gives roughly 200,000 distinct CDR3 sequences, approximately 30% of which show up once; around 20% is in the top ten.

This TCR derives from a human donor with low-grade glioma or glioblastoma, undergoing nonglioma brain surgery, or in good health (not recorded which). The V gene is TRBV7-9, the J gene TRBJ2-1; the D is unclear. The sequencing input was glioma tissue, nonneoplastic brain tissue, or PBMCs (not recorded which). CDR3 nucleotide sequence: TGTGCCAGCAGCTTAAGTATTAGGGCGCACTCCTACGAGCAGTTCTTC. It is translated as CASSLSIRAHSYEQFF.